This TCR beta chain was captured in a study of CD8 T cells in Susac syndrome. This CDR3 is 15 amino acids long. Germline CDR1 and CDR2: DFQATT and SNEGSKA (reference sequence). V gave up 0 bases and J gave up 6 bases; unmatched junction bases: 11. With random hexamers, about 0.5 to 1 ug RNA was reverse transcribed. TCRdb reanalysed the immunoSEQ multiplex PCR reads using MiXCR and keeps one entry per CDR3 protein. Among approximately 120,000 distinct CDR3 sequences listed, about 95% were seen once. The chain employs TRBV20-1 and TRBJ2-7; the match to TRBD2 covers 7 bases. The sequence came from a human donor in good health. Sequencing used CD4+ T cells from PBMCs. CDR3 sequence reads: CSARDRAAGVLEQYF. The CDR3 bases are TGCAGTGCTAGAGATCGGGCTGCGGGGGTTCTCGAGCAGTACTTC.